What follows is one T cell receptor beta chain and its context. The clone's antigen remains unknown. It has no much larger one-base neighbor in the sample; base qualities were not kept. The data belong to a study of CD8 T cells in ankylosing spondylitis (dated by TCRdb to 2016 to 2017). Regarding the complete study: To find TCR variants linked to disease, the study profiled T cell receptor beta repertoires in ankylosing spondylitis patients and healthy donors. The whole study cohort included 108 healthy donors and about two dozen ankylosing spondylitis patients. Peripheral blood samples were taken, and synovial fluid was additionally collected from ankylosing spondylitis patients.

The CDR3 covers 12 residues, taking in both the cysteine and the phenylalanine. CDR3 DNA is the only sequence kept; it has 36 bases, read in frame from the first base. V is shortened by 4 bases, J by 5 bases, and the region joining them spans 11 bases. CDR1 and CDR2 were assigned from the germline V gene as SQVTM and ANQGSEA. Sequencing used an Illumina HiSeq 2500. TCR beta libraries were prepared by quantitative 5'-RACE with molecular barcodes. In the original analysis: A new computational method based on a probabilistic model of VDJ rearrangement was used to identify disease-linked TCR variants. In TCRdb, the public reads were trimmed at Q25 with fastp and aligned with MiXCR, with productive beta chains retained. Records with the same CDR3 protein are collapsed into one entry carrying the most frequent genes and DNA. TCRdb, rather than the study authors, made the V and J calls. For this sample the table gives about 250,000 distinct CDR3 sequences, of which roughly 32% were detected only once. The top ten clones comprise 3.5% to 4.5% of the sample.

Summary of the overall study and its limitations: A TCR beta motif made up of about eight highly homologous amino acid variants appeared to be characteristic of blood from ankylosing spondylitis patients. A CD8+ phenotype was shown by the disease-linked clones, which were found at relatively low frequencies in peripheral blood. Significant enrichment of the disease-linked clones was reported in matched synovial fluid samples from ankylosing spondylitis patients. Some TCR beta motif variants had previously been reported in synovial fluid and blood of reactive arthritis patients, which suggested common disease-initiation mechanisms.

The rearrangement joined TRBV29-1 to TRBJ2-5, with an unclear D gene assignment. This clonotype originated in a male donor with ankylosing spondylitis or in good health (not recorded which). The sequenced sample was blood, either unsorted or a sorted T cell fraction (not recorded which). The CDR3 region has the sequence CSVVLLSETQYF. The bases read TGCAGCGTTGTGCTACTTTCGGAGACCCAGTACTTC. Full variable domain (CDR3 extended with the reference TRBV29-1 and TRBJ2-5 proteins): SAVISQKPSRDICQRGTSLTIQCQVDSQVTMMFWYRQQPGQSLTLIATANQGSEATYESGFVIDKFPISRPNLTFSTLTVSNMSPEDSSIYLCSVVLLSETQYFGPGTRLLVL.